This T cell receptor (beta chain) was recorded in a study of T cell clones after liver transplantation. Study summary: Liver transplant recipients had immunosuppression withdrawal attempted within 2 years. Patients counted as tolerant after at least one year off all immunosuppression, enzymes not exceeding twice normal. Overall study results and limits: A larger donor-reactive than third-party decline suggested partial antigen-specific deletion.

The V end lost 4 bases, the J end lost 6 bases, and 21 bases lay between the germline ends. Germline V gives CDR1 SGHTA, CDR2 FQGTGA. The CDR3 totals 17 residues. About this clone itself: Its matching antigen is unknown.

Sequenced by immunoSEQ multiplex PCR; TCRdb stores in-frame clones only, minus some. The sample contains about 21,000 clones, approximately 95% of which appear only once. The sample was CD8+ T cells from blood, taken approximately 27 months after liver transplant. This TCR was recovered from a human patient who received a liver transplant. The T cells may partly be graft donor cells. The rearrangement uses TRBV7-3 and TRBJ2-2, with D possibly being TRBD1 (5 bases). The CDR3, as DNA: TGTGCCAGCAGCTCCCCCCAGGGTCGAAAAGGACCCGGGGAGCTGTTTTTT. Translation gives CASSSPQGRKGPGELFF.